This T cell receptor (beta chain) originates from a study of shared T cell receptors in the human thymus. The assay was immunoSEQ multiplex PCR, and TCRdb's table has in-frame clones only and misses some. The sample includes about 500,000 clones, approximately 78% seen only once; the top ten take about 0.013%. The ends lost 4 bases at V and 7 bases at J; junction bases unmatched: 7. Germline V CDR1 and CDR2: KGHSH, LQKENI. The CDR3 is 14 amino acids. The same specimen was also included in a second study, on human thymus T cells. That paper notes: Seemingly biased V and J gene usage marked thymic and blood repertoires.

Sequencing was performed on thymocytes. The chain employs TRBV18 and TRBJ2-1; TRBD1 aligns across 7 bases. This receptor was identified in a boy in the first two years of life with a congenital heart defect. For the CDR3, the DNA is TGTGCCAGCTCACTCTGGGACAGACGAAATGAGCAGTTCTTC. Encoded protein: CASSLWDRRNEQFF.